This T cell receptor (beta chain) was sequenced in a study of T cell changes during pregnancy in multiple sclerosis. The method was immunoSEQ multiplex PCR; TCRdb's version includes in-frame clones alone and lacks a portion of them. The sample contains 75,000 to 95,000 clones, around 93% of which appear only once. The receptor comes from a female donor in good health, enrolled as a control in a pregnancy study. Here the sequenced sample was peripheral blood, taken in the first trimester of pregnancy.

CDR3 protein: CAIRDTSYEQYF. DNA of the CDR3: TGTGCCATCCGGGACACCTCCTACGAGCAGTACTTC. The chain carries TRBV2 and TRBJ2-7; weak D call: TRBD1 (6 bases). The CDR3 loop spans 12 amino acids. The germline gives CDR1 SNHLY, CDR2 FYNNEI. Trimming removed 10 bases from V and 0 bases from J, with 10 bases in between.